This TCR beta chain was captured in a study of OX40 agonist ivuxolimab in advanced cancers. Study-level information: An agonistic human IgG2 monoclonal antibody against OX40 (CD134) was given. The group had a mean age of about 60 years, ranged from 23 to 79, and was just under 85% male.

Profiling relied on immunoSEQ multiplex PCR, and the TCRdb table lists in-frame clones only, not all of them. The table lists more than 65,000 clones, roughly 84% of them singletons. The CDR3 is made up of 14 amino acids. Germline CDR1 reads SGHDT; CDR2 reads YYEEEE. Trimming took off 4 bases at V and 5 bases at J, with 15 bases between the two ends. The chain joins TRBV5-6 to TRBJ1-2; D is uncertain. The sequence was obtained from an adult with an advanced solid tumor such as melanoma, head and neck, liver or kidney cancer. The material was CD4+ or CD8+ T cells sorted from blood, obtained in a trial of the OX40 agonist ivuxolimab. The chain's CDR3 is CASSETRAPYGYTF. The CDR3 DNA reads as TGTGCCAGCAGCGAGACACGGGCACCTTATGGCTACACCTTC.